Listed here are 25 T cell receptor beta chains from one sample, sequenced in a study of blood T cell repertoires in COVID-19. This table comes from immunoSEQ multiplex PCR, and its TCRdb copy is limited to in-frame clones, with some not included. Among over 85,000 clones listed, 70% to 80% were seen once. Material: peripheral blood. All receptors come from an older man with acute or convalescent COVID-19.

With respect to this clone: This specimen includes other DNA sequences encoding the same CDR3. The V and J genes are TRBV28 and TRBJ2-7; no definite D call. Trimming removed 5 bases at V and 0 bases at J, with 11 bases between. Germline CDR1 is MDHEN and CDR2 is SYDVKM. The CDR3 runs to 14 residues. The DNA of the CDR3 is TGTGCCAGCAGTCCGGCAGGAAGCTCCTACGAGCAGTACTTC. Translation gives CASSPAGSSYEQYF.

The genes are TRBV28 and TRBJ2-1, with 11 bases fitting TRBD2. Germline trimming cut 7 bases from V and 2 bases from J; bases unmatched to any gene: 13. Germline loops: CDR1 MDHEN, CDR2 SYDVKM. There are 18 residues in the CDR3. CDR3 sequence reads: CASIRYASGRPTYNEQFF. CDR3 nucleotide sequence: TGTGCCAGCATCCGCTACGCTAGCGGGAGGCCCACCTACAATGAGCAGTTCTTC.

V usage is TRBV7-2 and J usage is TRBJ2-1; 7 bases fit TRBD2. V gave up 0 bases and J gave up 0 bases; unmatched junction bases: 5. The germline V gene has CDR1 SGHTA and CDR2 FQGNSA. The CDR3 totals 17 residues. As DNA, the CDR3 is TGTGCCAGCAGCTTAGCGGGAGGGGTTGGCTCCTACAATGAGCAGTTCTTC. Translating gives CASSLAGGVGSYNEQFF.

A single count supports this clone. The chain has TRBV2 and TRBJ1-5; D call uncertain. Germline V lookup: CDR1 SNHLY, CDR2 FYNNEI. The CDR3 is 13 amino acids. Between the trimmed V and J ends, which lost 5 bases and 2 bases, there was a span of 7 bases. The CDR3 loop is CASSNYGNQPQHF. The CDR3 DNA sequence: TGTGCCAGCAGTAACTATGGCAATCAGCCCCAGCATTTT.

The chain recombines TRBV28 with TRBJ1-5; 7 bases agree with TRBD1. This CDR3 region has 16 residues. Trimming took 1 base from V and 2 from J; bases not matched to a gene: 5. The V gene's germline CDR1 is MDHEN and CDR2 SYDVKM. CDR3 in DNA: TGTGCCAGCAGTTTATCCACCGACAGGGGCAATCAGCCCCAGCATTTT. Residues: CASSLSTDRGNQPQHF. Full variable domain (missing parts from reference TRBV28 and TRBJ1-5): DVKVTQSSRYLVKRTGEKVFLECVQDMDHENMFWYRQDPGLGLRLIYFSYDVKMKEKGDIPEGYSVSREKKERFSLILESASTNQTSMYLCASSLSTDRGNQPQHFGDGTRLSIL.

The rearrangement uses TRBV19 and TRBJ1-5; D not certain. The CDR3 consists of 16 residues. The germline V gene encodes CDR1 LNHDA and CDR2 SQIVND (reference sequence). Trimming shortened V by 3 bases and J by 4 bases, and 16 bases separated the two germline ends. This CDR3 is CASSIGRRTGNQPQHF. For the CDR3, the DNA is TGTGCCAGTAGTATCGGGAGGAGGACGGGGAATCAGCCCCAGCATTTT.

The V call is TRBV18, the J call TRBJ1-2, with 7 bases lining up with TRBD1. This CDR3 is 14 amino acids long. Germline V gene lookup returns CDR1 KGHSH and CDR2 LQKENI. V lost 1 base and J lost 8; bases outside the gene matches: 7. For the CDR3, the DNA is TGTGCCAGCTCACCACAGAGACAGGGTAACGGCTACACCTTC. Translated: CASSPQRQGNGYTF.

This clone was found once. The chain couples TRBV19 to TRBJ1-4, with D possibly matching TRBD1 (6 bases). CDR3 size: 14 residues. Germline values: CDR1 LNHDA, CDR2 SQIVND (reference sequence). With 5 bases removed from V and 2 bases from J, the gap between germline ends came to 9 bases. The CDR3 nucleotides read TGTGCCAGTAGTGTGAGGGGGACTAATGAAAAACTGTTTTTT. This encodes CASSVRGTNEKLFF.

The J gene is TRBJ1-1, the V gene TRBV7-3; D might be TRBD1 (6 bases). This CDR3 contains 13 residues. Trimming pared 4 bases from V and 3 bases from J, leaving 9 bases between. Germline V CDR1 and CDR2: SGHTA, FQGTGA. The CDR3 here is CASSSQGHTEAFF. The CDR3 DNA reads as TGTGCCAGCAGCTCCCAGGGGCACACTGAAGCTTTCTTT.

The chain employs TRBV27 and TRBJ1-1, with D possibly TRBD1 on 6 matching bases. This CDR3 region has 17 residues. V was trimmed by 2 bases and J by 4 bases, leaving 20 bases between them. Germline CDR1 MNHEY, CDR2 SMNVEV (reference sequence). CDR3 loop: CASSLGGFGRGSTEAFF. For the CDR3, the DNA is TGTGCCAGCAGTTTAGGGGGTTTTGGCAGGGGTTCCACTGAAGCTTTCTTT.

This clone turned up a few times. V and J are TRBV4-3 and TRBJ2-7, with TRBD1 matching 10 bases. CDR1 and CDR2 (germline): LGHNA, YSLEER. V gave up 4 bases and J gave up 6 bases; unmatched junction bases: 6. The CDR3 is made up of 14 amino acids. The CDR3 DNA sequence: TGCGCCAGCAGCCGAGGGACAGGGGCCGTCGAGCAGTACTTC. This encodes CASSRGTGAVEQYF.

V and J are TRBV28 and TRBJ2-5; D gene ambiguous. Germline-derived CDR1 and CDR2 are MDHEN and SYDVKM. Trimming removed 3 bases from V and 5 bases from J, with 16 bases in between. The CDR3 runs to 15 residues. The CDR3, as DNA: TGTGCCAGCAGTTTGGGTAGCCGCTCACGGGAGACCCAGTACTTC. It translates to CASSLGSRSRETQYF.

J is TRBJ1-4 and V is TRBV6-5, with D possibly TRBD1 on 5 matching bases. CDR1 and CDR2 (germline): MNHEY, SVGAGI. CDR3 length: 16 residues. V was trimmed by 1 base and J by 4 bases, leaving 13 bases between them. For the CDR3, the DNA is TGTGCCAGCAGTTACTTGGCAGGGCAGGGTAATGAAAAACTGTTTTTT. Protein: CASSYLAGQGNEKLFF.

This clone has a handful of counts. This sequence joins TRBV9 and TRBJ2-1; 9 positions match TRBD2. The CDR3 sequence is 16 residues long. Germline CDR1 SGDLS, CDR2 YYNGEE. The J segment lost 4 bases and the V segment lost 4 bases, leaving 9 bases of the junction unmatched. CDR3: CASSIAGVGLYNEQFF. The CDR3 DNA reads as TGTGCCAGCAGCATAGCGGGGGTGGGACTTTACAATGAGCAGTTCTTC.

The chain couples TRBV11-2 to TRBJ1-4, with 8 nucleotides matching TRBD1. The CDR3 has 13 residues. Germline CDR1 is SGHAT and CDR2 is FQNNGV. V was pared by 5 bases and J by 8 bases, with 4 bases of the junction left unmatched. Here the CDR3 reads CASSPRDREKLFF. The CDR3 DNA sequence: TGTGCCAGCAGCCCGCGGGACAGGGAAAAACTGTTTTTT.

The chain couples TRBV21-1 to TRBJ1-5; the table's TRBD1 call for D was not verified on the DNA. TRBV21-1 is deemed a pseudogene. This CDR3 is built from 20 residues. The CDR3 region is CASSKTPPYFGQGRRQPQHF. CDR3 nucleotides: TGTGCCAGCAGCAAAACACCCCCATACTTCGGACAGGGTCGAAGACAGCCCCAGCATTTT.

The chain recombines TRBV19 with TRBJ2-7, with D tentatively TRBD2 (5 bases). From germline, CDR1 is LNHDA and CDR2 SQIVND (reference sequence). The V end lost 3 bases, the J end lost 2 bases, and 8 bases lay between the germline ends. This CDR3 spans 13 amino acids. The CDR3 region is CASSITGTYEQYF. The CDR3 bases are TGTGCCAGTAGTATCACCGGGACCTACGAGCAGTACTTC.

The chain uses TRBV27 and TRBJ2-1, with 7 bases fitting TRBD1. The CDR3 sequence is 14 residues long. Trimming removed 6 bases from V and 9 bases from J; junction bases left unmatched: 11. From germline, CDR1 is MNHEY and CDR2 SMNVEV (reference sequence). CDR3 amino acids: CASSSTGSWGEQFF. CDR3 coding DNA: TGTGCCAGCAGCTCGACAGGGTCATGGGGTGAGCAGTTCTTC.

This clone was observed a few times. The chain recombines TRBV2 with TRBJ2-7; 8 bases are a match to TRBD2. The trim removed 9 bases at V and 0 bases at J, leaving 7 bases unmatched. Germline-derived CDR1 and CDR2 are SNHLY and FYNNEI. CDR3 length equals 14 residues. CDR3 amino acids: CASTLGTSSYEQYF. The CDR3 DNA reads TGTGCCAGTACTTTGGGGACTAGCTCCTACGAGCAGTACTTC.

As for this clone: Other DNA sequences of this sample code for an identical CDR3. The gene calls are TRBV24-1 and TRBJ2-5, with 10 bases lining up with TRBD1. Trimming removed 4 bases from V and 5 bases from J; junction bases left unmatched: 6. CDR1 is KGHDR and CDR2 is SFDVKD in the germline V gene. The CDR3 extends over 15 amino acids. The CDR3 loop is CATSDRQGAGETQYF. The CDR3 nucleotides are TGTGCCACCAGTGACCGACAGGGGGCCGGGGAGACCCAGTACTTC.

The V and J genes are TRBV6-2 or TRBV6-3 and TRBJ2-7, with 7 positions matching TRBD1. V lost 4 bases to trimming and J lost 1 base; unmatched junction nucleotides: 10. The V gene's germline CDR1 is MNHEY and CDR2 SVGEGT. The CDR3 covers 16 residues. CDR3 protein: CASSSSDRVGSYEQYF. The CDR3 DNA follows: TGTGCCAGCAGTTCCTCCGACAGGGTAGGTTCCTACGAGCAGTACTTC.

V and J are TRBV24-1 and TRBJ2-3; perhaps TRBD1 as D (5 bases). The germline CDR1 and CDR2 sequences are KGHDR and SFDVKD. The ends were cut back, 5 bases at V and 5 bases at J, with 7 bases in the middle. The CDR3 consists of 12 residues. The CDR3: CATSGQGDTQYF. The CDR3 bases are TGTGCCACCAGTGGCCAGGGAGATACGCAGTATTTT.

CDR3 residues: CASSAYGRFNYGYTF. CDR3 in DNA: TGTGCCAGCAGTGCGTATGGCAGGTTTAACTATGGCTACACCTTC. J is TRBJ1-2 and V is TRBV27, with D unclear. The CDR3 covers 15 residues. Germline CDR1 is MNHEY and CDR2 is SMNVEV (reference sequence). V lost 5 bases to trimming and J lost 1 base, with 14 bases between them.

This chain connects TRBV7-2 to TRBJ2-1, with D tentatively TRBD2 (6 bases). Deletions cut 2 bases from V and 4 bases from J, with 18 bases between. This CDR3 comprises 17 residues. Per the germline V gene, CDR1 is SGHTA and CDR2 is FQGNSA. Written as DNA, the CDR3 is TGTGCCAGCAGCTTATTTGGACGGGGGTTCGGGTACAATGAGCAGTTCTTC. Protein product: CASSLFGRGFGYNEQFF.

This chain uses TRBV3-1 (or the pseudogene TRBV3-2) with TRBJ1-1, with TRBD1 as a possible D gene (6 bases). CDR1 LGHDT and CDR2 YNNKEL come from the germline V gene (reference sequence). Trimming removed 3 bases at V and 2 bases at J, with 10 bases between. CDR3 size: 14 residues. The CDR3 region has the DNA TGTGCCAGCAGCCATGGACAGTACAACACTGAAGCTTTCTTT. It codes for CASSHGQYNTEAFF.